This T cell receptor beta chain was sequenced in a study of blood T cells in healthy people across ages. Per germline, CDR1 SGHVS and CDR2 FNYEAQ. The CDR3 is 15 amino acids. V lost 5 bases and J lost 1, with 13 bases in between. Only a few counts were recorded for this clonotype. Through a sample-barcoded 5' primer and a J-beta primer mix, a second PCR was run for roughly 6 to 11 cycles. TCRdb recomputed calls from the 5' RACE reads with MiXCR, one row per CDR3 protein. The sample lists 850,000 to 1,100,000 distinct CDR3 sequences; under 40% were seen once. The individuals who served as donors were healthy Caucasians living in Russia, aged about 6 to 95. There were at least 5.5 micrograms of total RNA extracted from every sample.

The rearrangement links TRBV7-6 to TRBJ2-3; D perhaps matches TRBD2 (6 bases). This sequence was found in a man between 18 and 29 years old in good health. Sequencing input: blood. As DNA, the CDR3 is TGTGCCAGCAGCCCCCCCGGAGGGGGCACAGATACGCAGTATTTT. Residues: CASSPPGGGTDTQYF.